This TCR beta chain originates from a study of T cell responses to AZD1222 COVID-19 vaccine. The method was immunoSEQ multiplex PCR; TCRdb's version includes in-frame clones alone and lacks a portion of them. In the table there are 80,000 to 100,000 clones, roughly 92% of which are singletons. Trimming pared 7 bases from V and 8 bases from J, leaving 26 bases between. Germline V gene sequence: CDR1 ENHRY, CDR2 SYGVKD. The CDR3 contains 16 residues. Study results and caveats: The donor group comprised mostly white British people and more females; the analysis possibly underestimated clonal diversity. Spike was spanned by vaccine-associated CD4 TCRs, with dominance at 160-218 and 743-854. Repertoires were obtained only post-peak T cell response.

As for this clone: The antigen remains undetermined.

V gene TRBV10-3 combines with J gene TRBJ1-2, with D tentatively TRBD1 (6 bases). The sample here was peripheral blood, taken on day 0 of AZD1222 vaccination. The sequence was collected from an adult in good health. CDR3 sequence (DNA): TGTGCCATCAACGTAGGGGACACCCTTTTTTCTGGGGGCTACACCTTC. Its protein is CAINVGDTLFSGGYTF.